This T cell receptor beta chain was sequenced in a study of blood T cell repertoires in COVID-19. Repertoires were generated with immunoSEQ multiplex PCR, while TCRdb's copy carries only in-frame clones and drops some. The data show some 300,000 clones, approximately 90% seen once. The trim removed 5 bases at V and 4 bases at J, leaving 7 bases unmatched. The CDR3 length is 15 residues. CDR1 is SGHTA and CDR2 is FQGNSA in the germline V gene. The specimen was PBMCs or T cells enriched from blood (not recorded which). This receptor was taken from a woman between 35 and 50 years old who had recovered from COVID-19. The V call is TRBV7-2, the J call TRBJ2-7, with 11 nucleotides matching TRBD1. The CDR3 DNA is TGTGCCAGCAGCCCCTGGACAGGGGGCGTTTACGAGCAGTACTTC. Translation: CASSPWTGGVYEQYF.